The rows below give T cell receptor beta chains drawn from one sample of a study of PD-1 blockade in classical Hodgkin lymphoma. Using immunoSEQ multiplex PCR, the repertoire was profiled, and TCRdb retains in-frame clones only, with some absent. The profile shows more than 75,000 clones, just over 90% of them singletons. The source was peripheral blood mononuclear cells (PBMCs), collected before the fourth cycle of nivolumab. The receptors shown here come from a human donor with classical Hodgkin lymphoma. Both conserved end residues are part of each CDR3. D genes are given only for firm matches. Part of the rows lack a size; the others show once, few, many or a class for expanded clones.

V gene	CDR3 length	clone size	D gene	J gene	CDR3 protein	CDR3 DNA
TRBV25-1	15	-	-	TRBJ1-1	CASSARDIMNTEAFF	TGTGCCAGCAGTGCGAGGGACATTATGAACACTGAAGCTTTCTTT
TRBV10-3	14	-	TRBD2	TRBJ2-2	CAIKREANTGELFF	TGTGCCATTAAGCGGGAGGCGAACACCGGGGAGCTGTTTTTT
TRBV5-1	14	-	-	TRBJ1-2	CASSPTPGDPGYTF	TGCGCCAGCAGCCCAACTCCGGGGGATCCTGGCTACACCTTC
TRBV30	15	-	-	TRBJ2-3	CAWSQGGRGADTQYF	TGTGCCTGGAGTCAAGGGGGGCGAGGGGCAGATACGCAGTATTTT
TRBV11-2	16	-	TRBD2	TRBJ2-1	CASSLTLAGAYNEQFF	TGTGCCAGCAGCTTAACGCTAGCGGGAGCTTACAATGAGCAGTTCTTC
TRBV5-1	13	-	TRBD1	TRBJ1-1	CASSFKQGNEAFF	TGCGCCAGCAGCTTTAAACAGGGGAATGAAGCTTTCTTT
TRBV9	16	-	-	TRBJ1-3	CASSVDGLEAGNTIYF	TGTGCCAGCAGCGTAGATGGGCTTGAGGCGGGAAACACCATATATTTT
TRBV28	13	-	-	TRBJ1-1	CASSFKPNTEAFF	TGTGCCAGCAGTTTTAAACCCAACACTGAAGCTTTCTTT
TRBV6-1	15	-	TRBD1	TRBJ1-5	CASSTRGNSNQPQHF	TGTGCCAGCAGTACCAGGGGGAATAGCAATCAGCCCCAGCATTTT
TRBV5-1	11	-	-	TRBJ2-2	CASEGTGELFF	TGCGCCAGCGAGGGAACCGGGGAGCTGTTTTTT
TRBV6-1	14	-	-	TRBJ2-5	CASSLLDTQETQYF	TGTGCCAGCTCTCTACTAGATACGCAAGAGACCCAGTACTTC
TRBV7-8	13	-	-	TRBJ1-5	CASSLALKQPQHF	TGTGCCAGCAGCTTAGCTCTGAAGCAGCCCCAGCATTTT
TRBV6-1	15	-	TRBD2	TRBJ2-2	CASTGLAVSTGELFF	TGTGCCAGCACTGGACTAGCGGTCAGCACCGGGGAGCTGTTTTTT
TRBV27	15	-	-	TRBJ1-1	CASSWGRSGDTEAFF	TGTGCCAGCAGTTGGGGACGGTCCGGAGACACTGAAGCTTTCTTT
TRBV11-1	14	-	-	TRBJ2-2	CASTHRVGSGELFF	TGTGCCAGCACCCACCGGGTGGGGTCCGGGGAGCTGTTTTTT
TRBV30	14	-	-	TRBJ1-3	CACGIRTVRARSIF	TGTGCCTGTGGAATCCGGACAGTGCGGGCCAGGTCCATTTTT
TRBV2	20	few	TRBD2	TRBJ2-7	CASSDPGLAGARRTSYEQYF	TGTGCCAGCAGTGACCCAGGACTAGCGGGAGCCCGGAGGACCTCCTACGAGCAGTACTTC
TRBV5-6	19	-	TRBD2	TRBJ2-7	CASSTATGTSGPSSYEQYF	TGTGCCAGCAGCACCGCCACCGGGACTAGCGGGCCCAGCTCCTACGAGCAGTACTTC
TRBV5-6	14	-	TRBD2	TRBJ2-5	CASSIAGGQETQYF	TGTGCCAGCAGCATAGCGGGGGGTCAAGAGACCCAGTACTTC
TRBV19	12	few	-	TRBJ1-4	CASSEGEQKLFF	TGTGCCAGTAGTGAGGGGGAACAAAAACTGTTTTTT
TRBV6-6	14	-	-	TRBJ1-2	CASSYSGEGYGYTF	TGTGCCAGCAGTTACTCAGGGGAGGGCTATGGCTACACCTTC
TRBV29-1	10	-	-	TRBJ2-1	CSVGRDEQFF	TGCAGCGTTGGTCGAGATGAGCAGTTCTTC
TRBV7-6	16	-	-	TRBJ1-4	CASSQPKGDTLGKLFF	TGTGCCAGCAGCCAACCAAAGGGGGACACGTTGGGGAAACTGTTTTTT
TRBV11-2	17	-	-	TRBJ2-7	CASSLEGPLLSSYEQYF	TGTGCCAGCAGCTTAGAGGGGCCTCTACTTAGCTCCTACGAGCAGTACTTC
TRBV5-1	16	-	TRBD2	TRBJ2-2	CASSLAGGSLPGELFF	TGCGCCAGCAGCCTAGCGGGAGGGAGTTTGCCCGGGGAGCTGTTTTTT
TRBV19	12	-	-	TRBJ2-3	CASSIAPFPLRF	TGTGCCAGTAGTATAGCCCCTTTCCCCCTACGTTTT
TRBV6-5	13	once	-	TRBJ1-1	CASSYTGATEAFF	TGTGCCAGCAGTTACACGGGGGCCACTGAAGCTTTCTTT
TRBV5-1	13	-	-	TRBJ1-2	CASSLGRGRMDTF	TGCGCCAGCAGCTTGGGCCGAGGTCGGATGGACACCTTC